Each of the 14 T cell receptor beta chains below was sequenced from the same sample in a study of blood T cell repertoires in COVID-19. Profiled with immunoSEQ multiplex PCR; TCRdb holds only in-frame clones, not every one. The data show 210,000 or so clones, 84% seen once. Specimen: peripheral blood. Every receptor here comes from a woman older than 75 with active or convalescent COVID-19.

This clone was seen a handful of times. The CDR3, as DNA: TGTGCCAGCAGCTTGGCCAGACTAGCAGGTGGGGCCAACGTCCTGACTTTC. Translated: CASSLARLAGGANVLTF. The gene calls are TRBV5-4 and TRBJ2-6; TRBD2 matches at 7 bases. With V trimmed by 0 bases and J by 3 bases, 6 bases remained unmatched. The CDR3 is 17 amino acids. The germline V gene encodes CDR1 SGHNT and CDR2 YYREEE (reference sequence).

As concerns this clone: This same CDR3 is encoded by further DNA sequences in the sample. V is TRBV11-2 and J is TRBJ2-7; no firm D call. The CDR3 is 15 amino acids. Germline V lookup: CDR1 SGHAT, CDR2 FQNNGV. Trimming took 1 base from V and 0 from J, leaving 10 bases between them. The CDR3 DNA reads as TGTGCCAGCAGCTTAGGAGGAACGGGCTCCTACGAGCAGTACTTC. It specifies CASSLGGTGSYEQYF.

V and J are TRBV5-1 and TRBJ2-7, with D possibly TRBD1 on 5 matching bases. V lost 4 bases and J 0 bases, leaving 11 bases between the germline ends. Germline V gives CDR1 SGHRS, CDR2 YFSETQ. The CDR3 has 14 amino acids. The CDR3: CASSPGSSSYEQYF. CDR3 DNA: TGCGCCAGCAGCCCAGGGTCAAGCTCCTACGAGCAGTACTTC.

This chain connects TRBV9 to TRBJ1-2, with TRBD1 matching 7 bases. The trim removed 4 bases at V and 0 bases at J, leaving 9 bases unmatched. The CDR3 sequence is 16 residues long. The V gene's germline CDR1 is SGDLS and CDR2 YYNGEE. As DNA, the CDR3 is TGTGCCAGCAGCCACCCAGGGGGGAGAGCTAACTATGGCTACACCTTC. It translates to CASSHPGGRANYGYTF.

The genes are TRBV9 and TRBJ2-2; 10 bases line up with TRBD1. With 4 bases clipped from V and 4 bases from J, the junction kept 7 bases outside the gene matches. Germline loops: CDR1 SGDLS, CDR2 YYNGEE. The CDR3 is 16 amino acids. The CDR3 bases are TGTGCCAGCAGCCCGCGACAGGGGGCGGGCACCGGGGAGCTGTTTTTT. It codes for CASSPRQGAGTGELFF. The complete variable domain, with remaining parts taken from reference TRBV9 and TRBJ2-2, reads DSGVTQTPKHLITATGQRVTLRCSPRSGDLSVYWYQQSLDQGLQFLIQYYNGEERAKGNILERFSAQQFPDLHSELNLSSLELGDSALYFCASSPRQGAGTGELFFGEGSRLTVL.

V and J are TRBV10-3 and TRBJ2-3; TRBD2 might be the D (6 bases). CDR1 ENHRY and CDR2 SYGVKD come from the germline V gene. The CDR3 extends over 15 amino acids. Trimming cost V 6 bases and J 2 bases, with 15 bases left between them. CDR3 in DNA: TGTGCCATCAGGGGAGGCCCTGAGGTCACAGATACGCAGTATTTT. Amino acids: CAIRGGPEVTDTQYF.

V and J are TRBV13 and TRBJ1-6; D is possibly TRBD1 (5 bases). Trimming cost V 5 bases and J 1 base, with 18 bases left between them. The length of the CDR3 is 18 residues. Germline V gene data show CDR1 as PRHDT and CDR2 as FYEKMQ (reference sequence). The CDR3 DNA sequence: TGTGCCAGCAGCGAAACGGGGGGTCCCGGGTCCTATAATTCACCCCTCCACTTT. This sequence encodes CASSETGGPGSYNSPLHF.

The chain employs TRBV3-1 (or the pseudogene TRBV3-2) and TRBJ1-2, with D maybe TRBD1 (6 bases). From germline, CDR1 is LGHDT and CDR2 YNNKEL (reference sequence). Trimming cost V 0 bases and J 14 bases, with 16 bases left between them. This CDR3 has 13 residues. The CDR3 DNA follows: TGTGCCAGCAGCCAAGATAAGTCGACAGGAGATACCTTC. This gives the protein CASSQDKSTGDTF.

This chain connects TRBV9 to TRBJ2-1; TRBD2 agrees at 7 bases. Trimming at V came to 4 bases and at J to 3 bases, leaving 7 bases not matched to a gene. The germline V gene has CDR1 SGDLS and CDR2 YYNGEE. The CDR3 loop spans 15 amino acids. CDR3 amino acids: CASSYLADSYNEQFF. In DNA form, the CDR3 reads TGTGCCAGCAGCTACCTAGCGGATAGCTACAATGAGCAGTTCTTC.

The gene calls are TRBV19 and TRBJ1-6; tentatively, D is TRBD1 (6 bases). The V gene lost 6 bases and the J gene lost 2 bases, with 17 bases spanning the gap. The CDR3 totals 17 residues. Germline V lookup: CDR1 LNHDA, CDR2 SQIVND (reference sequence). CDR3 in DNA: TGTGCCAGTAGCAGGAGGGGGGGGCAAGCCTATAATTCACCCCTCCACTTT. It translates to CASSRRGGQAYNSPLHF. The full variable domain, with the rest looked up from reference TRBV19 and TRBJ1-6, is DGGITQSPKYLFRKEGQNVTLSCEQNLNHDAMYWYRQDPGQGLRLIYYSQIVNDFQKGDIAEGYSVSREKKESFPLTVTSAQKNPTAFYLCASSRRGGQAYNSPLHFGNGTRLTVT.

Points on this clone: Other DNA sequences in this specimen translate into the identical CDR3. The gene calls are TRBV5-1 and TRBJ1-1; possibly TRBD1 for D (5 bases). Germline CDR1 and CDR2: SGHRS and YFSETQ. Trimming removed 0 bases at V and 5 bases at J, with 11 bases between. This CDR3 contains 14 residues. The CDR3, as DNA: TGCGCCAGCAGCTTGGCCGGTAGGGGAACTGAAGCTTTCTTT. Amino acids: CASSLAGRGTEAFF.

The rearrangement links TRBV30 to TRBJ1-2; the D gene is possibly TRBD1 (6 bases). There are 13 residues in the CDR3. Germline V CDR1 and CDR2: GTSNPN, SVGIG (reference sequence). V lost 0 bases and J 7 bases, leaving 12 bases between the germline ends. The CDR3 is CAWSVRQDGGYTF. Written as DNA, the CDR3 is TGTGCCTGGAGTGTGCGACAGGATGGTGGCTACACCTTC.

This rearrangement joins TRBV5-6 to TRBJ1-5; 7 positions match TRBD1. This CDR3 comprises 15 residues. Trimming cost V 4 bases and J 3 bases; bases outside gene matches: 7. Germline CDR1 reads SGHDT; CDR2 reads YYEEEE. The DNA for the CDR3 is TGTGCCAGCAGCCTCCGACAGGGACTCAATCAGCCCCAGCATTTT. Translation gives CASSLRQGLNQPQHF.

About this clone: This CDR3 is also generated by other DNA sequences in the sample. V usage is TRBV4-1 and J usage is TRBJ2-3; the match to TRBD2 covers 10 bases. The CDR3 extends over 16 amino acids. Germline V gene lookup returns CDR1 MGHRA and CDR2 YSYEKL. After removal of 0 bases from V and 6 bases from J, the junction contained 6 bases not matched to a gene. CDR3 DNA: TGCGCCAGCAGCCAAGAGTTAGCGGGGGGCGGGGATACGCAGTATTTT. Translation gives CASSQELAGGGDTQYF.